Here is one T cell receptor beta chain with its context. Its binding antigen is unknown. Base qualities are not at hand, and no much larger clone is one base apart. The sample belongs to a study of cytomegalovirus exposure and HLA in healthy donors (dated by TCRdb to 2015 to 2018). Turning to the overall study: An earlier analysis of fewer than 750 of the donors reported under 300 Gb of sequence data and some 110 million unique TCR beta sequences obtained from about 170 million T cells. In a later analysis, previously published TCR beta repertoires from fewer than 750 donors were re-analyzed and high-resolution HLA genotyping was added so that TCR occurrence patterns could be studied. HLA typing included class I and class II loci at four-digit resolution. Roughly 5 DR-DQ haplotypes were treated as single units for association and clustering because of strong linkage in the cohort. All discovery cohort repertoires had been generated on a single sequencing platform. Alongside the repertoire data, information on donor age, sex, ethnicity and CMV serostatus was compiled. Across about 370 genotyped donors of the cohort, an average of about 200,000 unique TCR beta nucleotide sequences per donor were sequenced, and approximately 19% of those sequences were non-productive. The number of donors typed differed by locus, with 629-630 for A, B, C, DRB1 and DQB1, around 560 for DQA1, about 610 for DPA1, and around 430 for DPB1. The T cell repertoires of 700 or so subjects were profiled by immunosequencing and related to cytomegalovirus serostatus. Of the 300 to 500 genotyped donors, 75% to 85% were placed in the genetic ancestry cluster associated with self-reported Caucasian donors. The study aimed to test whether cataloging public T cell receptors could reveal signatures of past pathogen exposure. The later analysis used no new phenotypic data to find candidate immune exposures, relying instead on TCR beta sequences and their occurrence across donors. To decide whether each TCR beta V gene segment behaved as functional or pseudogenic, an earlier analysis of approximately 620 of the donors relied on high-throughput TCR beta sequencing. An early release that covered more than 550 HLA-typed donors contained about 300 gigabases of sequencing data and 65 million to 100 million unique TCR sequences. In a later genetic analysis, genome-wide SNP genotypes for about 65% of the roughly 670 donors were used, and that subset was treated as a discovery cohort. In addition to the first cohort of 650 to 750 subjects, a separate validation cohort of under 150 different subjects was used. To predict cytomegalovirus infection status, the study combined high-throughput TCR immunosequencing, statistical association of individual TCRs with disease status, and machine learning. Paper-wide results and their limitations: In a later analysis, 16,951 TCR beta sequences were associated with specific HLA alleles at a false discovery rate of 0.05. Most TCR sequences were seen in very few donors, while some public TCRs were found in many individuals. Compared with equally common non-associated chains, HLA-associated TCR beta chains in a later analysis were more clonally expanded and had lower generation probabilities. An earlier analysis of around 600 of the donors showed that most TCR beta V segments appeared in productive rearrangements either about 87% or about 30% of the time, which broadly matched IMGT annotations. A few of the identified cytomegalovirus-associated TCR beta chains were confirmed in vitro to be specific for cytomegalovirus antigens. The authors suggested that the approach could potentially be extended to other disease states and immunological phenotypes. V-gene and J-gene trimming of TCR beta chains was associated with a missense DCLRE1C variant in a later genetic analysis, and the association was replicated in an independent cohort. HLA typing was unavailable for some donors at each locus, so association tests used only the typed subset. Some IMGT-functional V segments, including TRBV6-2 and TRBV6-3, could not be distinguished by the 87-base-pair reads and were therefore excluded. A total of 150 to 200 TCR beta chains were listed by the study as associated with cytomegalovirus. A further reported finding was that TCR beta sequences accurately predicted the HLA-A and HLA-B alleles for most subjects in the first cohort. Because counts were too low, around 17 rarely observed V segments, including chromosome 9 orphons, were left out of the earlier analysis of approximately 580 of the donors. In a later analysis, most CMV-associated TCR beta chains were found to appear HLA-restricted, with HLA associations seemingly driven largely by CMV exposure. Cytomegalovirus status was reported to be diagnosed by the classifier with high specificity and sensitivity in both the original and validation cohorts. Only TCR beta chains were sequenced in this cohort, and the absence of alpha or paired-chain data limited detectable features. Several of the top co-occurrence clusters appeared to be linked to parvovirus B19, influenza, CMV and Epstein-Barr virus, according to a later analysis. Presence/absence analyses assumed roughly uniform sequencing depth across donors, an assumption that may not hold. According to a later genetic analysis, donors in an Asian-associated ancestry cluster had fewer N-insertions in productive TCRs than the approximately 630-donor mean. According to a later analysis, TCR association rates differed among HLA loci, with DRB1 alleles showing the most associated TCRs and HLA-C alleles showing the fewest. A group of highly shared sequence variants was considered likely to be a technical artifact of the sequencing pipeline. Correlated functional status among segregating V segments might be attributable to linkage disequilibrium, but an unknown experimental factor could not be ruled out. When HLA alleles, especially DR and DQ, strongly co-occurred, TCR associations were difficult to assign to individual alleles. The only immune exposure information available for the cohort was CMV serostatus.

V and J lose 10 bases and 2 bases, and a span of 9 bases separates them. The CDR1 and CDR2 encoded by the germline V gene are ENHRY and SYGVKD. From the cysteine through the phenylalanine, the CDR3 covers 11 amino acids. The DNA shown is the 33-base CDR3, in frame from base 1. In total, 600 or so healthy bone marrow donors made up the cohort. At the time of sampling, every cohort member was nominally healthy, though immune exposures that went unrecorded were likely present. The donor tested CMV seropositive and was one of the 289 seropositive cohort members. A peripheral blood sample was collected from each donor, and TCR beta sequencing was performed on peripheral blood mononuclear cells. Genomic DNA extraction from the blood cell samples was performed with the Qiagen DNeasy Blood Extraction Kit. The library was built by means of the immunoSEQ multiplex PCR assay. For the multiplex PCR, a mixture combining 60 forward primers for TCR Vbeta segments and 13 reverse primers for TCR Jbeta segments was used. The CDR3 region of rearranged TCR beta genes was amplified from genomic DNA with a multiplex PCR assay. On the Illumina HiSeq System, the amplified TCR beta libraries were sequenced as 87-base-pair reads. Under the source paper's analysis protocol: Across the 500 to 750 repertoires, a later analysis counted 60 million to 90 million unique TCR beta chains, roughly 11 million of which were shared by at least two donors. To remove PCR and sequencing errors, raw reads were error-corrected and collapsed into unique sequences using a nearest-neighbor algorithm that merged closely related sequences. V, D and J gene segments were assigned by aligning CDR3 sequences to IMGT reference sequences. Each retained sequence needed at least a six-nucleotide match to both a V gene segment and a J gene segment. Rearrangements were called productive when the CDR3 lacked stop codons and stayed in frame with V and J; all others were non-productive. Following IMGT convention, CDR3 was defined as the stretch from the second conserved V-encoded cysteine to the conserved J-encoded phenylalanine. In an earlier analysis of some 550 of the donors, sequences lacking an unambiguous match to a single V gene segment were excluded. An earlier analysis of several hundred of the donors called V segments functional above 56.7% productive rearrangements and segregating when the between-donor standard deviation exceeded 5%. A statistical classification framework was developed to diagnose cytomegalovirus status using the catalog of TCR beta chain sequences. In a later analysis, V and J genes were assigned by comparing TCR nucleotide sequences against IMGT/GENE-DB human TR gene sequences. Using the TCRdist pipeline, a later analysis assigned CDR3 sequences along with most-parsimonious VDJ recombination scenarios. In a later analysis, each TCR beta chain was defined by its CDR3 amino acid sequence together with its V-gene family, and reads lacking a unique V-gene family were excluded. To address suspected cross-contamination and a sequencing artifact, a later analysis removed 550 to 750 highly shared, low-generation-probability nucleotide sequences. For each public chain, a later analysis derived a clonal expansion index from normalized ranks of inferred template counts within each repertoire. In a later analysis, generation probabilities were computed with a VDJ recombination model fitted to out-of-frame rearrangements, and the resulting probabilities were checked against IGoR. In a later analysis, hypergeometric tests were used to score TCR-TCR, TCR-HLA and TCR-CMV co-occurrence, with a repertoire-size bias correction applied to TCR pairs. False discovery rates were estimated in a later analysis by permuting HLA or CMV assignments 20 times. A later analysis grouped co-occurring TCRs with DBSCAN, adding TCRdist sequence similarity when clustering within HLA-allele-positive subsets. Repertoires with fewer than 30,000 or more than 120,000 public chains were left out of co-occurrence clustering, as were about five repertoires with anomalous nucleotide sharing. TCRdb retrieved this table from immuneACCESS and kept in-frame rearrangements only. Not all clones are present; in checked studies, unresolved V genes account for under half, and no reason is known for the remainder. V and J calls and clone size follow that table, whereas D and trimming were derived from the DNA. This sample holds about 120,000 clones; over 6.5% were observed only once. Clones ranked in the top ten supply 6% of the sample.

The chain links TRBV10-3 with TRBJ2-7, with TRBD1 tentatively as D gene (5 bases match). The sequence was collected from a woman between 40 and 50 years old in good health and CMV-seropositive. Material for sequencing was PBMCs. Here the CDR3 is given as CATRQTYEQYF. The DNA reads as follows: TGTGCCACAAGACAGACCTACGAGCAGTACTTC.